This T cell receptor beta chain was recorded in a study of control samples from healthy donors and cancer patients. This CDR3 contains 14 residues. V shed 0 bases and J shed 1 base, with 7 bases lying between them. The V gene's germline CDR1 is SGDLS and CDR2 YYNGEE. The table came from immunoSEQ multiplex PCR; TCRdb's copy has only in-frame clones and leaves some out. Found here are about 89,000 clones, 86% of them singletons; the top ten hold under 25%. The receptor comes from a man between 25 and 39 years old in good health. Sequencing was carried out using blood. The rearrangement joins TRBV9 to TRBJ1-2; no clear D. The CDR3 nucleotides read TGTGCCAGCAGCGTAGAGGCCGGTAACTATGGCTACACCTTC. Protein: CASSVEAGNYGYTF.